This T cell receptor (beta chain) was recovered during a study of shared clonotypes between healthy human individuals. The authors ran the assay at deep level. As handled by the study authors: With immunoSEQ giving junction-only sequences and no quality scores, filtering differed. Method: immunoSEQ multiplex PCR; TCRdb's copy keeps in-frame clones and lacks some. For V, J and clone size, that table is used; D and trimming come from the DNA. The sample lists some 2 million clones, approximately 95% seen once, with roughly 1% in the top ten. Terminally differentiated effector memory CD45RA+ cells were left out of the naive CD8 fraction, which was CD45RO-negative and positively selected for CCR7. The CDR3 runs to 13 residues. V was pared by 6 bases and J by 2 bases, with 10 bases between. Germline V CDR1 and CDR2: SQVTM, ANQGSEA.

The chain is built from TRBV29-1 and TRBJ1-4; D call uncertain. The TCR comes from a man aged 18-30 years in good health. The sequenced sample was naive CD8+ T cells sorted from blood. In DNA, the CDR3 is TGCAGCGTCGAGACATCTACTAATGAAAAACTGTTTTTT. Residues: CSVETSTNEKLFF.